The present TCR beta chain was sequenced within a study of T cells in Graves' hyperthyroidism and ophthalmopathy. With V trimmed by 3 bases and J by 5 bases, 3 bases remained unmatched. CDR1 MDHEN and CDR2 SYDVKM come from the germline V gene. The CDR3 is made up of 14 amino acids. This clonotype was detected many times. As yet, its antigen is unknown. Stable Graves' hyperthyroidism denoted no ophthalmopathy progression over 18 months. Isolation of PBMCs was performed on 10 ml fresh peripheral blood. There were TCR beta CDR3 regions amplified from RNA transcripts. TCR CDR3 underwent first-round RT-PCR with the HTBI primer set. TCRdb redid the calling of the multiplex PCR reads with MiXCR, one entry per CDR3 protein. This table holds hundreds of thousands of distinct CDR3 sequences, around 14% found once. Overall study results and limits: Ophthalmopathy was model-predicted a median about six months pre-onset.

This chain uses TRBV28 with TRBJ2-7; TRBD2 matches at 11 bases. The clonotype was recovered from a woman between 25 and 40 years old with Graves' hyperthyroidism. Sample: blood. The CDR3 nucleotides read TGTGCCAGCAGTTTTAGCGGGAGGGCCGACGAGCAGTACTTC. The encoded protein is CASSFSGRADEQYF.